Presented here are 2 T cell receptor beta chains from one specimen sequenced in a study of T cells in Graves' hyperthyroidism and ophthalmopathy. TCR beta CDR3 region amplification was performed from RNA transcripts. A first-round RT-PCR of the TCR CDR3 used the HTBI primer set. TCRdb used MiXCR to reprocess the multiplex PCR reads, holding one entry per CDR3 protein. Counted here are 550,000 to 800,000 distinct CDR3 sequences, roughly 17% occurring once; the ten biggest clones make up around 15%. The sample was blood. All receptors derive from a man aged 50 to 59 with Graves' hyperthyroidism.

This clonotype was seen repeatedly, ten times or more. The rearrangement uses TRBV28 and TRBJ1-5; D call uncertain. Germline V gives CDR1 MDHEN, CDR2 SYDVKM. Trimming shortened V by 7 bases and J by 0 bases, and 7 bases separated the two germline ends. The CDR3 runs to 13 residues. CDR3 nucleotides: TGTGCCAGCAATCGGTATAGCAATCAGCCCCAGCATTTT. Amino acids: CASNRYSNQPQHF.

This clonotype was picked up a small number of times. At one boundary the junction diverges from the germline segment, which might be a read error. The rearrangement links TRBV28 to TRBJ2-3; 13 bases line up with TRBD2. The CDR3 sequence is 16 residues long. The germline gives CDR1 MDHEN, CDR2 SYDVKM. The CDR3 DNA follows: TGTGCCGGCAGCCACGGACTAGCGGGAGACTCAGATACGCAGTATTTT. Amino acid sequence: CAGSHGLAGDSDTQYF.